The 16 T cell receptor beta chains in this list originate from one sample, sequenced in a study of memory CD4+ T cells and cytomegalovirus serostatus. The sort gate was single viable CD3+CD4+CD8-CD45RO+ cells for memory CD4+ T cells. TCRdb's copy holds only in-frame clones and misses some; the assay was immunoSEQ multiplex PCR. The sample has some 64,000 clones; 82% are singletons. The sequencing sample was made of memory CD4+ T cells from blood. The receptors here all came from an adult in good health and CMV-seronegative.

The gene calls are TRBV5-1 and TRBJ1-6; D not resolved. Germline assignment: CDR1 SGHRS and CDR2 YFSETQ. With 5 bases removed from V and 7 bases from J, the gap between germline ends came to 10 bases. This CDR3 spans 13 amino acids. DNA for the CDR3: TGCGCCAGCAGAGCGGCGGACAATTCACCCCTCCACTTT. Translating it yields CASRAADNSPLHF.

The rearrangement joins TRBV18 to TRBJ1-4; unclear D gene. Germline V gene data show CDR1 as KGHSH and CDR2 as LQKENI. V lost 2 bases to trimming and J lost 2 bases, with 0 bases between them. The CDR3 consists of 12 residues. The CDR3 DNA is TGTGCCAGCTCACCAACTAATGAAAAACTGTTTTTT. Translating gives CASSPTNEKLFF.

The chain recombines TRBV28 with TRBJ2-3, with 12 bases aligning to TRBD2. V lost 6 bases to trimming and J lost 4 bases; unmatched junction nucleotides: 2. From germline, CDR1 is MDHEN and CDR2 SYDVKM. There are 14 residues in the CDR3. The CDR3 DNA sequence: TGTGCCAGCAGCCCTAGCGGGAGGGCAGATACGCAGTATTTT. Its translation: CASSPSGRADTQYF.

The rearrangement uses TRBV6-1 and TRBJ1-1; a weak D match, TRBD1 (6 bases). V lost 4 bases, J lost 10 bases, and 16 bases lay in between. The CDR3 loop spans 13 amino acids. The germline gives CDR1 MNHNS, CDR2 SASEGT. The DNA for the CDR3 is TGTGCCAGCAGTGTAGATCAGGGGTCGGGAGCTTTCTTT. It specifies CASSVDQGSGAFF.

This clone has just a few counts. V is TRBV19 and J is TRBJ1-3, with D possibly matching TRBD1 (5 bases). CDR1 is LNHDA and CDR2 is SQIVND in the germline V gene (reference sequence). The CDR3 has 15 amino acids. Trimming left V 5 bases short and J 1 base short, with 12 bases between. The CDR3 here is CASSGRAGSGNTIYF. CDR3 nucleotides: TGTGCCAGTAGTGGGCGGGCAGGGTCTGGAAACACCATATATTTT.

The CDR3 protein is CASSPSSSRLSGYTF. CDR3 in DNA: TGCGCCAGCAGCCCGAGTTCCAGCCGCCTGAGTGGCTACACCTTC. The chain employs TRBV4-1 and TRBJ1-2; D is unresolved. Germline CDR1 is MGHRA and CDR2 is YSYEKL. The CDR3 totals 15 residues. Deletions cut 4 bases from V and 7 bases from J, with 19 bases between.

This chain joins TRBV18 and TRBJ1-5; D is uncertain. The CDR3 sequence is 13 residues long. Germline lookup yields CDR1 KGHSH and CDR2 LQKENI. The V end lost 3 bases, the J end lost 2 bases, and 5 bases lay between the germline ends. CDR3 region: CASSPQGNQPQHF. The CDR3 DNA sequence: TGTGCCAGCTCACCCCAGGGCAATCAGCCCCAGCATTTT.

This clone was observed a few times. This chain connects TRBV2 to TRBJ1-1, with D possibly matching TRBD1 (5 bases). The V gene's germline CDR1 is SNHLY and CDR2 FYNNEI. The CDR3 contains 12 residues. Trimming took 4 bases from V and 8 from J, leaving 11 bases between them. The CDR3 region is CASSGVRQEAFF. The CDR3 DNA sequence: TGTGCCAGCAGTGGGGTACGACAGGAAGCTTTCTTT.

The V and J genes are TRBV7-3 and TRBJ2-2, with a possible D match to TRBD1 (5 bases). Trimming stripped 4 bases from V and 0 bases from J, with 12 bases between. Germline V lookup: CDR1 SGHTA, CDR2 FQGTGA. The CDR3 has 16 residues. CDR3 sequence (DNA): TGTGCCAGCAGCTCGCAGGGCAGGGCGAACACCGGGGAGCTGTTTTTT. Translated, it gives CASSSQGRANTGELFF.

CDR3 residues: CASSRRGGSTDTQYF. The CDR3 DNA sequence: TGTGCCAGCAGCCGTAGAGGGGGCAGCACAGATACGCAGTATTTT. This chain connects TRBV4-2 to TRBJ2-3, with 7 bases that match TRBD1. Germline V CDR1 and CDR2: LGHNA, YNFKEQ. V shed 4 bases, J shed 0 bases, and the junction held 4 bases outside the gene matches. The CDR3 sequence is 15 residues long.

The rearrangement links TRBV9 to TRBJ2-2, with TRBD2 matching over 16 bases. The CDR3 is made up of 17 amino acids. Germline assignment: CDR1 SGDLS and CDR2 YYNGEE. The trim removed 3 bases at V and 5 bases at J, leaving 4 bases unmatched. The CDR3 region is CASSAGLAGGVTGELFF. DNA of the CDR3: TGTGCCAGCAGCGCGGGACTAGCGGGAGGGGTGACCGGGGAGCTGTTTTTT. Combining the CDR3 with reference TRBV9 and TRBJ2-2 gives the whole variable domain DSGVTQTPKHLITATGQRVTLRCSPRSGDLSVYWYQQSLDQGLQFLIQYYNGEERAKGNILERFSAQQFPDLHSELNLSSLELGDSALYFCASSAGLAGGVTGELFFGEGSRLTVL.

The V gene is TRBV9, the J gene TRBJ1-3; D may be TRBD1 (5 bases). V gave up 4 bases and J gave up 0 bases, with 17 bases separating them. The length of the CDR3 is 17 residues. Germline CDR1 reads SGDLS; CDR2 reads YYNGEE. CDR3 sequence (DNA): TGTGCCAGCAGCCCCTACCCGGACACCTCCTCTGGAAACACCATATATTTT. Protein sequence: CASSPYPDTSSGNTIYF.

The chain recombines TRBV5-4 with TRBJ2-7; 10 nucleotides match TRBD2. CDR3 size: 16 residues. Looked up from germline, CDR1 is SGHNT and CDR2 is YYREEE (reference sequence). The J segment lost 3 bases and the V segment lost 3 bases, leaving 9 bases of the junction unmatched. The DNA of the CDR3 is TGTGCCAGCAGCTCGGCCGGGACTAGCGCTTTCTACGAGCAGTACTTC. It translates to CASSSAGTSAFYEQYF. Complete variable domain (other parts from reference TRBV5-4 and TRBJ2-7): ETGVTQSPTHLIKTRGQQVTLRCSSQSGHNTVSWYQQALGQGPQFIFQYYREEENGRGNFPPRFSGLQFPNYSSELNVNALELDDSALYLCASSSAGTSAFYEQYFGPGTRLTVT.

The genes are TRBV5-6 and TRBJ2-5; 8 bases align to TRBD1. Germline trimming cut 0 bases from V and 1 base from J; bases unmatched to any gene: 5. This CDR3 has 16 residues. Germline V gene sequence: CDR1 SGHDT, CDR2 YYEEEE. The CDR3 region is CASSLVVRGLQETQYF. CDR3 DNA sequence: TGTGCCAGCAGCTTGGTAGTCAGGGGGCTCCAAGAGACCCAGTACTTC.

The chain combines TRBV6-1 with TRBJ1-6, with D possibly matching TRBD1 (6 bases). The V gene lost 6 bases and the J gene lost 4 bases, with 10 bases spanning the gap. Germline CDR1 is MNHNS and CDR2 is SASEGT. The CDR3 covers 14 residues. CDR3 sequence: CASRVDRYNSPLHF. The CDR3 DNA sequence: TGTGCCAGCAGGGTCGACAGGTATAATTCACCCCTCCACTTT.

The CDR3 sequence: CASSPRVLYSGNTIYF. In DNA form, the CDR3 reads TGTGCCAGCTCGCCAAGGGTTTTATACTCTGGAAACACCATATATTTT. The gene calls are TRBV18 and TRBJ1-3, with no clear D. Per germline, CDR1 KGHSH and CDR2 LQKENI. The CDR3 consists of 16 residues. V lost 6 bases to trimming and J lost 0 bases, with 15 bases between them.